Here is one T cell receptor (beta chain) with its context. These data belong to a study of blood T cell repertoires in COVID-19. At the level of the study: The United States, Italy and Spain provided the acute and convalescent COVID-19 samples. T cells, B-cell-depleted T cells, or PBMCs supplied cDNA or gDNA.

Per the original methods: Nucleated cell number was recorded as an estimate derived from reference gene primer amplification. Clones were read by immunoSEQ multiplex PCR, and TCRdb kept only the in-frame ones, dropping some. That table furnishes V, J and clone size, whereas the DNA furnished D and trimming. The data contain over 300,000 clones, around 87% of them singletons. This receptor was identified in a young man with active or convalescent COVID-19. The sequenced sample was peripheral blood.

CDR3 amino acids: CASSELGRVNTEAFF. CDR3 nucleotide sequence: TGTGCCAGCAGCGAGCTGGGGCGCGTAAACACTGAAGCTTTCTTT. The chain joins TRBV9 to TRBJ1-1; D may be TRBD1 (5 bases). V gave up 3 bases and J gave up 2 bases, with 14 bases separating them. The germline V gene encodes CDR1 SGDLS and CDR2 YYNGEE. The CDR3 loop spans 15 amino acids.